This TCR beta chain was recovered during a study of cytomegalovirus exposure and HLA in healthy donors. CDR1 is LNHDA, CDR2 SQIVND, per germline (reference sequence). The CDR3 length is 13 residues. Trimming shortened V by 3 bases and J by 7 bases, and 12 bases separated the two germline ends. This clone was detected only a few times. PCR was performed using 60 Vbeta and 13 Jbeta primers. The repertoire was sequenced with immunoSEQ multiplex PCR; TCRdb's copy has only in-frame clones and lacks some. This repertoire shows fewer than 150,000 clones, about three quarters found once; its top ten account for about 3.9%.

Specimen: PBMCs. This rearrangement joins TRBV19 to TRBJ1-1; D is unclear. This TCR derives from a man aged 18 to 35 in good health and CMV-seronegative. The CDR3 DNA reads TGTGCCAGTAGTATGGTCCTTACAGTTGAAGCTTTCTTT. Translated: CASSMVLTVEAFF.